A single sample is the source of the 24 T cell receptor beta chains below, sequenced in a study of blood T cell repertoires in COVID-19. The table came from immunoSEQ multiplex PCR; TCRdb's copy has only in-frame clones and leaves some out. This table has approximately 70,000 clones, about 89% appearing once. The sequenced sample was peripheral blood. These receptors were collected from a man aged 45-65 years with COVID-19, enrolled during active disease.

The chain joins TRBV27 to TRBJ2-4, with TRBD2 identical over 8 bases. V lost 5 bases to trimming and J lost 15 bases; unmatched junction nucleotides: 12. CDR3 length equals 13 residues. CDR1 is MNHEY, CDR2 SMNVEV, per germline (reference sequence). CDR3 protein: CASSQRGLLSWYF. Written as DNA, the CDR3 is TGTGCCAGCAGTCAGCGGGGGCTGTTATCGTGGTACTTC.

The genes are TRBV24-1 and TRBJ1-6, with D hard to call. V lost 6 bases, J lost 9 bases, and 14 bases lay in between. The germline CDR1 and CDR2 sequences are KGHDR and SFDVKD. The CDR3 has 14 residues. CDR3 nucleotide sequence: TGTGCCACCAGTCGGGGAGCCGACGGTTCACCCCTCCACTTT. Translating it yields CATSRGADGSPLHF.

In this sample, this clone turned up once. The chain recombines TRBV5-1 with TRBJ2-5; 7 bases line up with TRBD1. J lost 5 bases, V lost 0 bases, and 4 bases had no gene match. This CDR3 contains 14 residues. Germline CDR1 SGHRS, CDR2 YFSETQ. CDR3 protein: CASSLGQGLETQYF. The CDR3 nucleotides are TGCGCCAGCAGCTTGGGACAGGGTTTGGAGACCCAGTACTTC.

The chain is built from TRBV3-1 (or the pseudogene TRBV3-2) and TRBJ2-7; perhaps TRBD2 as D (5 bases). The ends were cut back, 3 bases at V and 0 bases at J, with 9 bases in the middle. The CDR3 runs 14 residues. Per the germline V gene, CDR1 is LGHDT and CDR2 is YNNKEL (reference sequence). CDR3 DNA: TGTGCCAGCAGCCATCTCGGGGACTCCTACGAGCAGTACTTC. Translated: CASSHLGDSYEQYF.

Note on this clone: One junction end does not reproduce the germline sequence, and a read error may be involved. The chain couples TRBV7-7 to TRBJ2-1; TRBD2 agrees at 8 bases. CDR1 and CDR2 (germline): SSHAT, FNYEAQ (reference sequence). This CDR3 comprises 15 residues. CDR3 in amino acids: CASSLQAGESNEQFF. CDR3 sequence (DNA): TGTGCTAGCAGCTTACAAGCGGGAGAGTCTAATGAGCAGTTCTTC.

The chain uses TRBV3-1 (or the pseudogene TRBV3-2) and TRBJ2-2, with D perhaps TRBD2 (6 bases). CDR1 LGHDT and CDR2 YNNKEL come from the germline V gene (reference sequence). V lost 4 bases to trimming and J lost 6 bases, with 15 bases between them. The CDR3 contains 15 residues. CDR3 amino acids: CASSLSRGGAGELFF. Written as DNA, the CDR3 is TGTGCCAGCAGCCTGAGTCGGGGAGGCGCCGGGGAGCTGTTTTTT.

The rearrangement joins TRBV7-8 to TRBJ2-7; possibly TRBD1 for D (6 bases). Per germline, CDR1 SGHVS and CDR2 FQNEAQ. CDR3 size: 15 residues. Trimming stripped 1 base from V and 2 bases from J, with 12 bases between. CDR3 loop: CASSLVATGPYEQYF. CDR3 bases: TGTGCCAGCAGCTTAGTCGCGACAGGACCCTACGAGCAGTACTTC.

This chain joins TRBV12-3 or TRBV12-4 and TRBJ1-2; 7 bases are shared with TRBD1. The CDR3 spans 12 residues. V was pared by 5 bases and J by 7 bases, with 4 bases of the junction left unmatched. CDR3 nucleotide sequence: TGTGCCAGCAGTCCCGGGACAGTTGGCTACACCTTC. Translated, it gives CASSPGTVGYTF.

V is TRBV6-2 or TRBV6-3 and J is TRBJ2-5, with TRBD1 as a possible D gene (6 bases). The CDR3 consists of 14 residues. V lost 2 bases, J lost 5 bases, and 12 bases lay in between. CDR1 MNHEY and CDR2 SVGEGT come from the germline V gene. CDR3 residues: CASSYQGFWETQYF. The CDR3, as DNA: TGTGCCAGCAGTTACCAGGGGTTTTGGGAGACCCAGTACTTC.

DNA for the CDR3: TGTGCCAGCAGCGGTCAAGGCGGGAACACCGGGGAGCTGTTTTTT. Protein sequence: CASSGQGGNTGELFF. The V gene is TRBV7-9, the J gene TRBJ2-2, with D hard to call. Germline CDR1 reads SEHNR; CDR2 reads FQNEAQ (reference sequence). Trimming removed 5 bases at V and 1 base at J, with 11 bases between. CDR3 length equals 15 residues.

The chain carries TRBV7-3 and TRBJ2-5; 10 bases fit TRBD2. V dropped 0 bases and J dropped 5; count of bases not matched to a gene: 6. CDR1 SGHTA and CDR2 FQGTGA come from the germline V gene. The CDR3 loop spans 16 amino acids. The CDR3 nucleotides are TGTGCCAGCAGCTTAACGGGTCTAGCGGGAGTCGAGACCCAGTACTTC. It is translated as CASSLTGLAGVETQYF.

This chain joins TRBV4-3 and TRBJ2-3, with D maybe TRBD2 (5 bases). From germline, CDR1 is LGHNA and CDR2 YSLEER. V lost 1 base and J lost 10, with 15 bases in between. This CDR3 contains 14 residues. The CDR3: CASSQAPSRSAQYF. CDR3 nucleotide sequence: TGCGCCAGCAGCCAAGCCCCTAGCAGGTCTGCGCAGTATTTT.

This rearrangement joins TRBV6-2 or TRBV6-3 to TRBJ1-5; 8 positions agree with TRBD1. There are 16 residues in the CDR3. The germline V gene has CDR1 MNHEY and CDR2 SVGEGT. J lost 5 bases, V lost 2 bases, and 8 bases had no gene match. The DNA for the CDR3 is TGTGCCAGCAGTTACCCGACAGGGGTAGGAGATCAGCCCCAGCATTTT. The encoded protein is CASSYPTGVGDQPQHF.

This chain joins TRBV12-3 or TRBV12-4 and TRBJ2-5; a possible D gene is TRBD1 (6 bases). V gave up 6 bases and J gave up 2 bases, with 7 bases separating them. The CDR3 is 12 residues long. CDR3 sequence (DNA): TGTGCCAGCAGGGGACAACAAGAGACCCAGTACTTC. The encoded protein is CASRGQQETQYF.

The chain joins TRBV3-1 (or the pseudogene TRBV3-2) to TRBJ1-4, with TRBD1 identical over 8 bases. The CDR3 length is 17 residues. Germline V gene sequence: CDR1 LGHDT, CDR2 YNNKEL (reference sequence). V was pared by 1 base and J by 4 bases, with 8 bases of the junction left unmatched. The CDR3 DNA is TGTGCCAGCAGCCAAGGAAAAGGGACAGGACGTAATGAAAAACTGTTTTTT. It yields the protein CASSQGKGTGRNEKLFF.

This clone appeared a few times. J is TRBJ2-1 and V is TRBV7-3; 10 nucleotides agree with TRBD2. V was pared by 5 bases and J by 4 bases, with 5 bases of the junction left unmatched. This CDR3 region has 15 residues. CDR1 and CDR2 (germline): SGHTA, FQGTGA. DNA of the CDR3: TGTGCCAGCAGCCCGACTAGCGGGCTATACAATGAGCAGTTCTTC. Its translation is CASSPTSGLYNEQFF.

The chain uses TRBV12-1 and TRBJ2-7; TRBD2, the table's D call, lacks a check against the DNA. TRBV12-1 is noted as a pseudogene. This CDR3 is built from 17 residues. DNA of the CDR3: TGTGCCAGCAGCCTTTCTCAAAGACGGGAGAAGACCTACGAGCAGTACGTC. It encodes CASSLSQRREKTYEQYV.

In nucleotides, the CDR3 is TGTGCCAGCAGTCGTGACAGGGTAATTTTGCCCCAGCATTTT. Amino acids: CASSRDRVILPQHF. The chain has TRBV28 and TRBJ1-5; 7 bases are shared with TRBD1. The CDR3 is 14 residues long. In germline, CDR1 is MDHEN, CDR2 SYDVKM. The V segment lost 5 bases and the J segment 9 bases; nucleotides outside the gene matches: 10.

This sequence joins TRBV19 and TRBJ1-2; D not resolved. V was pared by 7 bases and J by 4 bases, with 16 bases between. Germline V lookup: CDR1 LNHDA, CDR2 SQIVND (reference sequence). The CDR3 sequence is 14 residues long. The CDR3 region is CASKSFAYGYGYTF. CDR3 DNA: TGTGCCAGTAAGTCGTTCGCTTACGGCTATGGCTACACCTTC. The whole variable domain, remainder taken from reference TRBV19 and TRBJ1-2, is DGGITQSPKYLFRKEGQNVTLSCEQNLNHDAMYWYRQDPGQGLRLIYYSQIVNDFQKGDIAEGYSVSREKKESFPLTVTSAQKNPTAFYLCASKSFAYGYGYTFGSGTRLTVV.

The genes are TRBV10-3 and TRBJ1-2; tentative D call: TRBD1 (5 bases). The germline gives CDR1 ENHRY, CDR2 SYGVKD. There are 14 residues in the CDR3. Trimming removed 8 bases at V and 7 bases at J, with 20 bases between. The chain's CDR3 is CAISVDGVGGGYTF. Here the CDR3 DNA reads TGTGCCATCTCCGTGGACGGCGTCGGGGGTGGCTACACCTTC.

Note on this clone: In the same sample, other DNA sequences code for this CDR3. This sequence joins TRBV27 and TRBJ1-6; weak D call: TRBD1 (5 bases). The CDR3 runs 13 residues. V lost 4 bases, J lost 7 bases, and 8 bases lay in between. Germline loops: CDR1 MNHEY, CDR2 SMNVEV (reference sequence). The CDR3 here is CASSYRGNSPLHF. CDR3 bases: TGTGCCAGCAGTTATAGGGGAAATTCACCCCTCCACTTT.

The genes are TRBV2 and TRBJ2-4, with 10 bases lining up with TRBD1. CDR3 size: 17 residues. The J segment lost 0 bases and the V segment lost 4 bases, leaving 6 bases of the junction unmatched. Germline CDR1 reads SNHLY; CDR2 reads FYNNEI. CDR3 loop: CASSARDRGLAKNIQYF. In DNA, the CDR3 is TGTGCCAGCAGTGCCCGGGACAGGGGACTAGCCAAAAACATTCAGTACTTC.

The chain couples TRBV5-1 to TRBJ2-2, with D possibly matching TRBD1 (6 bases). Trimming took off 6 bases at V and 3 bases at J, with 9 bases between the two ends. This CDR3 spans 13 amino acids. Germline V gene data show CDR1 as SGHRS and CDR2 as YFSETQ. The CDR3: CASKNRDTGELFF. Written as DNA, the CDR3 is TGCGCCAGCAAGAACAGGGACACCGGGGAGCTGTTTTTT.

V is TRBV10-2 and J is TRBJ2-7, with 8 bases fitting TRBD1. The ends lost 2 bases at V and 2 bases at J; junction bases unmatched: 5. CDR3 length equals 15 residues. CDR1 WSHSY and CDR2 SAAADI come from the germline V gene. CDR3 sequence: CASSERQGIPYEQYV. The CDR3, as DNA: TGCGCCAGCAGTGAGAGACAGGGGATCCCCTACGAGCAGTACGTC.